This paragraph covers one T cell receptor (beta chain) sequence. It may be a read error: a sequence one base away is much more abundant. The data were taken from a study of T cell repertoires in cytomegalovirus infection. Study at large: Based on public TCR beta signatures, there were indications of CMV infection and of a matching HLA type.

This CDR3 has 15 amino acids. CDR1 is SGHVS and CDR2 is FNYEAQ in the germline V gene. One entry per CDR3 protein results from TCRdb running MiXCR on the reads. The sample shows more than 150,000 distinct CDR3 sequences, about 20% of them seen only once. V gene TRBV7-6 combines with J gene TRBJ2-3; 15 bases fit TRBD2. Sample: PBMCs. The TCR sequence derives from a human donor in good health (CMV status not recorded). Some clones in this sample may be carry-over from other donors' samples. The CDR3: CASSLGTSGRDMQYF. CDR3 coding DNA: TGTGCCAGCAGCTTAGGGACTAGCGGGAGGGATATGCAGTATTTT.